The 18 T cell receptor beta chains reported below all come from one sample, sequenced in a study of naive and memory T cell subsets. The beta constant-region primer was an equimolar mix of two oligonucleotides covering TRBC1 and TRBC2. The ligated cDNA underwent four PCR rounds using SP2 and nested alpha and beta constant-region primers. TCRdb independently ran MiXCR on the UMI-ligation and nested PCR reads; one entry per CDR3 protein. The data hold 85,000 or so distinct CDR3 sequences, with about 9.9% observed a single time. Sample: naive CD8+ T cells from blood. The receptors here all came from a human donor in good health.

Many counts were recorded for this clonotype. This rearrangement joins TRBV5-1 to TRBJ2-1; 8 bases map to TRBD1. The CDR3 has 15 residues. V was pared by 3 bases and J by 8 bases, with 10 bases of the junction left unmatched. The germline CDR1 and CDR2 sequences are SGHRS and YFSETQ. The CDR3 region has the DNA TGCGCCAGCAGCTCCGCAGGACAGGGCGGGGATGAGCAGTTCTTC. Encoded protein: CASSSAGQGGDEQFF.

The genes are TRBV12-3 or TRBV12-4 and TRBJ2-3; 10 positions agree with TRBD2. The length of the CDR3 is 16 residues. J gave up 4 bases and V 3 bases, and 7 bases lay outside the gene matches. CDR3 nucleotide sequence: TGTGCCAGCAGTTTGGCAGCGGGAGGGAGCTCAGATACGCAGTATTTT. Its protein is CASSLAAGGSSDTQYF.

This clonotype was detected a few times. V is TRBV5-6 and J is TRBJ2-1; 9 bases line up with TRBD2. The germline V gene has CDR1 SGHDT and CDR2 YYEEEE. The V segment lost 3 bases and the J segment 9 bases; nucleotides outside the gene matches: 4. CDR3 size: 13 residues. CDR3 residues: CASSWTSVVEQFF. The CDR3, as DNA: TGTGCCAGCAGCTGGACTAGCGTGGTTGAGCAGTTCTTC.

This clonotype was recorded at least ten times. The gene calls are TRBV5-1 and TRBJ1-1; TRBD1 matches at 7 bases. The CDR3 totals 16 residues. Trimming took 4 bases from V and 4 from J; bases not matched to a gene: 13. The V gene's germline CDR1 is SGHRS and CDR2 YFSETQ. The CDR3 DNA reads TGCGCCAGCAGCCTCCCCTCAGGGGGAGGGAGCACTGAAGCTTTCTTT. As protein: CASSLPSGGGSTEAFF.

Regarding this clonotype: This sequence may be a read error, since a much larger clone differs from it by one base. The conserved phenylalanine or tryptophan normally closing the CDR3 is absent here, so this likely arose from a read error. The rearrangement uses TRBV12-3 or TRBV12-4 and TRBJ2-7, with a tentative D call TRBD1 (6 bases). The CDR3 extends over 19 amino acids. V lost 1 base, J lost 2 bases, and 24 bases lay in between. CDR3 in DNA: TGTGCCAGCAGTTTAGGGGTTGACGAACCGGGACAAAAGACCTACGAGCAGTACTTA. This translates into CASSLGVDEPGQKTYEQYL.

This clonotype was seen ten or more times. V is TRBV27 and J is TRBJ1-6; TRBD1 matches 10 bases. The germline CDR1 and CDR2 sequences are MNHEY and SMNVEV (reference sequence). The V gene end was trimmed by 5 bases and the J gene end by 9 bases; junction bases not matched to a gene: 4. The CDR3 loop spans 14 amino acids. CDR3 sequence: CASSLGTGVSPLHF. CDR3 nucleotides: TGTGCCAGCAGTCTCGGGACAGGGGTTTCACCCCTCCACTTT.

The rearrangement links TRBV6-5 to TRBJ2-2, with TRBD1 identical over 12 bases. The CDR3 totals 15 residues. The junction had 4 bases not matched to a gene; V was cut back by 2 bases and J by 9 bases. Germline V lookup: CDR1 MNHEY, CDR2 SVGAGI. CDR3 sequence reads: CASSYGTGGSRELFF. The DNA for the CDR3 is TGTGCCAGCAGTTACGGGACAGGGGGCTCCCGGGAGCTGTTTTTT.

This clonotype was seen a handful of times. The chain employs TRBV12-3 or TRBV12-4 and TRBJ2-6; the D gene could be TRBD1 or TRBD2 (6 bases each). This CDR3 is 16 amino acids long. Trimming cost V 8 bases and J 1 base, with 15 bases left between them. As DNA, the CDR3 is TGTGCCAGCTTATCGGGGGCAAATTCTGGGGCCAACGTCCTGACTTTC. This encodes CASLSGANSGANVLTF.

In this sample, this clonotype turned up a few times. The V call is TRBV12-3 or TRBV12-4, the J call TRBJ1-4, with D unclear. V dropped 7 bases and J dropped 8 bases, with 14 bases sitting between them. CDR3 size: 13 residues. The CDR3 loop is CASTQRAGEKLFF. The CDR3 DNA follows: TGTGCCAGCACCCAACGCGCGGGGGAAAAACTGTTTTTT.

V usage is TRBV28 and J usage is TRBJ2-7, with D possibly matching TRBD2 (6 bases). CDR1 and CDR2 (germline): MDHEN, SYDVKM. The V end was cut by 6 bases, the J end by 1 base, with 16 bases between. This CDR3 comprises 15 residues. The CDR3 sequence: CASRPPSGRSYEQYF. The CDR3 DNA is TGTGCCAGCAGACCTCCGTCAGGGAGGTCCTACGAGCAGTACTTC. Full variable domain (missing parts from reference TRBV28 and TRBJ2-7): DVKVTQSSRYLVKRTGEKVFLECVQDMDHENMFWYRQDPGLGLRLIYFSYDVKMKEKGDIPEGYSVSREKKERFSLILESASTNQTSMYLCASRPPSGRSYEQYFGPGTRLTVT.

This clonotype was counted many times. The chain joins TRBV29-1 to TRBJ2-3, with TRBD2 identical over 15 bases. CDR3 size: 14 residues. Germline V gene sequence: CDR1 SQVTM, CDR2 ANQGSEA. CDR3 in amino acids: CSAWTSGRANTQYF. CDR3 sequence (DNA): TGCAGTGCCTGGACTAGCGGGAGGGCAAATACGCAGTATTTT.

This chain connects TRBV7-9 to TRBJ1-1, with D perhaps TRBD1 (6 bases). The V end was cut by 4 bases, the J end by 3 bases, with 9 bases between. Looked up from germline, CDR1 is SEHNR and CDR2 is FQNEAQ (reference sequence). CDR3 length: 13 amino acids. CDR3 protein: CASSYRQDTEAFF. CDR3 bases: TGTGCCAGCAGCTACCGACAGGACACTGAAGCTTTCTTT.

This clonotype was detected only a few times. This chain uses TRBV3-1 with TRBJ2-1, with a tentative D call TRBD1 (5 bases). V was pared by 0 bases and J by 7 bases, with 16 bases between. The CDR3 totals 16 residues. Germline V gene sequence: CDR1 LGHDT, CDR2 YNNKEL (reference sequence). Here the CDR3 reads CASSQDANPGRNEQFF. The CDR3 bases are TGTGCCAGCAGCCAAGATGCCAATCCAGGGCGGAATGAGCAGTTCTTC.

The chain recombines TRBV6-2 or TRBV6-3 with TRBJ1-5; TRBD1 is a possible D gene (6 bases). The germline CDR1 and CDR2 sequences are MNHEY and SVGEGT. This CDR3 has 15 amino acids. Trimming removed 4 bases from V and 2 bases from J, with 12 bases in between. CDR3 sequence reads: CASSSGTLGNQPQHF. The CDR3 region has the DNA TGTGCCAGCAGTTCCGGGACACTTGGCAATCAGCCCCAGCATTTT.

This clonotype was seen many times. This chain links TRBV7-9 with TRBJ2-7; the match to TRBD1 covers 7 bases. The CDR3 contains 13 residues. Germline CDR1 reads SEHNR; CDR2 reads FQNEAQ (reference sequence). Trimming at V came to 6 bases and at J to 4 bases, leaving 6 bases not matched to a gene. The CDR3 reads CASRRDSGYEQYF. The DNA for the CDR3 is TGTGCCAGCAGACGGGACAGTGGATACGAGCAGTACTTC.

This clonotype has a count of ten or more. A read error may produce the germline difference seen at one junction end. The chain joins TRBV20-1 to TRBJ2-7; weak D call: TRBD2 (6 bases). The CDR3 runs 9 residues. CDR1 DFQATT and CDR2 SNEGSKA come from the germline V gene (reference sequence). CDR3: CSATEDYIF. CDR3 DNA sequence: TGCAGTGCAACAGAGGACTATATCTTC.

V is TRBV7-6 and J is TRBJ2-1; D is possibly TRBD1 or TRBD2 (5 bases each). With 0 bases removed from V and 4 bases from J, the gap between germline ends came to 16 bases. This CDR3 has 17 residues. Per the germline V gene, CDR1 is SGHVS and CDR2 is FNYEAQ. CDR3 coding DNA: TGTGCCAGCAGCTTAGCGTTGGAGGACACTGGATACAATGAGCAGTTCTTC. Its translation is CASSLALEDTGYNEQFF.

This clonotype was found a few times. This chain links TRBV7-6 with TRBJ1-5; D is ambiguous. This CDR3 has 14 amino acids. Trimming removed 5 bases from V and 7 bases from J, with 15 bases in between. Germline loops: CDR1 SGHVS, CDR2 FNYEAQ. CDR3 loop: CASSNFEGGQPQHF. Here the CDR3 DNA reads TGTGCCAGCAGCAATTTCGAGGGAGGACAGCCCCAGCATTTT.